These T cell receptor beta chains were read from a single sample in a study of T cells in Graves' hyperthyroidism and ophthalmopathy. TCRdb reprocessed the multiplex PCR reads with MiXCR, giving one entry per CDR3 protein. Altogether about 640,000 distinct CDR3 sequences are present, about 45% being singletons, with the ten largest covering approximately 7.2%. Material for sequencing was peripheral blood or thyroid tissue (not recorded which). The receptors originated from an adult man with Graves' disease, either hyperthyroidism or ophthalmopathy (not recorded which). The CDR3 runs from the conserved cysteine through the conserved F or W. A D gene is named only where the DNA matches it firmly. Size is stated for part of the rows, as once, few or many counts, or as a class when the clone is expanded.

v_gene	d_gene	abundance	j_gene	CDR3aa	CDR3nt
TRBV19	TRBD1	few	TRBJ1-6	CASSKGQGYNSPLHF	TGTGCCAGTAGTAAGGGACAGGGATATAATTCACCCCTCCACTTT
TRBV7-9	TRBD1	.	TRBJ2-7	CASSMGGTGEYEQYF	TGTGCCAGTAGTATGGGCGGGACAGGGGAGTACGAGCAGTACTTC
TRBV7-2	TRBD1	few	TRBJ1-1	CASSPGQFQSEAFF	TGTGCCAGCAGCCCGGGACAGTTTCAATCTGAAGCTTTCTTT
TRBV25-1	.	many	TRBJ2-2	CASSAYGGPNTGELFF	TGTGCCAGCAGTGCTTACGGGGGGCCGAACACCGGGGAGCTGTTTTTT
TRBV19	.	.	TRBJ1-5	CASSIDFGSSNQPQHF	TGTGCCAGTAGTATAGATTTCGGCAGTAGCAATCAGCCCCAGCATTTT
TRBV7-9	.	.	TRBJ2-5	CASSRWAGMLQETQYF	TGTGCCAGCAGCCGGTGGGCAGGGATGCTACAAGAGACCCAGTACTTC
TRBV29-1	TRBD1	many	TRBJ2-7	CSVDVSGQSYEQYF	TGCAGCGTTGACGTTTCGGGACAGTCCTACGAGCAGTACTTC
TRBV9	.	.	TRBJ2-5	CASSVGTELQETQYF	TGTGCCAGCAGCGTAGGGACAGAGCTCCAAGAGACCCAGTACTTC
TRBV25-1	.	.	TRBJ1-2	CASSARVDIDYGYTF	TGTGCCAGCAGTGCTAGGGTGGACATAGACTATGGCTACACCTTC
TRBV9	.	.	TRBJ1-1	CASSYDGAAAAFF	TGTGCCAGCAGCTACGACGGGGCCGCGGCGGCTTTCTTT
TRBV15	.	many	TRBJ1-4	CATSRAGSPNEKLFF	TGTGCCACCAGCAGAGCAGGGAGCCCTAATGAAAAACTGTTTTTT
TRBV7-8	.	.	TRBJ1-2	CASRRAGQPYDYTF	TGTGCCAGCAGACGCGCCGGACAGCCCTATGACTACACCTTC
TRBV7-6	TRBD1	.	TRBJ2-5	CASSPGQGGGETQYF	TGTGCCAGCAGCCCGGGACAGGGAGGGGGAGAGACCCAGTACTTC
TRBV2	.	.	TRBJ1-5	CASREWGGSHQPQHF	TGTGCCAGCAGGGAATGGGGGGGCAGCCACCAGCCCCAGCATTTT
TRBV15	TRBD1	.	TRBJ1-6	CATSRMTGPSRRSPLHF	TGTGCCACCAGCAGAATGACAGGGCCGTCCCGTCGTTCACCCCTCCACTTT